The 19 T cell receptor beta chains listed next were all sequenced from one sample in a study of T-cell memory formation after mild COVID-19. TCRdb processed the 5' RACE reads anew with MiXCR; each CDR3 protein has one entry. The table lists 350,000 or so distinct CDR3 sequences, 10% to 15% of them singletons. The specimen was PBMCs or a T cell subset sorted from them (not recorded which). The source is a man between 18 and 35 years old who had mild COVID-19 (a few samples of this study predate the infection). Cell type and time point are not known.

This clonotype was seen a few times. The chain uses TRBV18 and TRBJ2-5, with D unresolved. Trimming left V 4 bases short and J 5 bases short, with 8 bases between. Germline V lookup: CDR1 KGHSH, CDR2 LQKENI. The CDR3 runs to 12 residues. CDR3 protein: CASSRVSETQYF. The DNA of the CDR3 is TGTGCCAGCTCACGAGTGTCTGAGACCCAGTACTTC.

The chain carries TRBV7-6 and TRBJ1-1, with D possibly being TRBD1 (6 bases). CDR3 length equals 15 residues. The V end was cut by 5 bases, the J end by 7 bases, with 20 bases between. Per germline, CDR1 SGHVS and CDR2 FNYEAQ. The CDR3 DNA is TGTGCCAGCAGCCCGACAGGCCCTGCCGGAGGTGAAGCTTTCTTT. Translation: CASSPTGPAGGEAFF. The full variable domain, with the rest looked up from reference TRBV7-6 and TRBJ1-1, is GAGVSQSPRYKVTKRGQDVALRCDPISGHVSLYWYRQALGQGPEFLTYFNYEAQQDKSGLPNDRFSAERPEGSISTLTIQRTEQRDSAMYRCASSPTGPAGGEAFFGQGTRLTVV.

The chain has TRBV30 and TRBJ1-2, with a weak D call TRBD1 (5 bases). Between the trimmed V and J ends, which lost 5 bases and 8 bases, there was a span of 15 bases. Germline CDR1 is GTSNPN and CDR2 is SVGIG (reference sequence). This CDR3 is 12 amino acids long. The DNA for the CDR3 is TGTGCCTGGGAGACGACGCAGGGCGGCTACACCTTC. Translated, it gives CAWETTQGGYTF.

The chain employs TRBV15 and TRBJ1-1; 10 nucleotides match TRBD1. CDR3 length equals 15 residues. The ends lost 1 base at V and 4 bases at J; junction bases unmatched: 3. Germline V gene data show CDR1 as LNHNV and CDR2 as YYDKDF (reference sequence). The CDR3, as DNA: TGTGCCACCAGCAGAGGAGGGACAGGGGCCACTGAAGCTTTCTTT. It yields the protein CATSRGGTGATEAFF.

Ten or more counts support this clonotype. The chain combines TRBV20-1 with TRBJ2-3; 12 positions match TRBD2. The V gene's germline CDR1 is DFQATT and CDR2 SNEGSKA (reference sequence). The CDR3 sequence is 14 residues long. After removal of 6 bases from V and 9 bases from J, the junction contained 10 bases not matched to a gene. The CDR3 DNA reads TGCAGTGCCCTACTAGCGGGGGGCCCCGTCACGCAGTATTTT. Protein product: CSALLAGGPVTQYF.

In this sample, this clonotype turned up a few times. The chain recombines TRBV29-1 with TRBJ2-3; 10 positions match TRBD2. Germline-derived CDR1 and CDR2 are SQVTM and ANQGSEA. Germline trimming cut 7 bases from V and 1 base from J; bases unmatched to any gene: 2. The CDR3 consists of 13 residues. The CDR3 DNA follows: TGCAGCGGCGGACTAGCGGGCACAGATACGCAGTATTTT. Translating it yields CSGGLAGTDTQYF.

This sequence joins TRBV27 and TRBJ2-2; a weak D match, TRBD2 (5 bases). CDR1 and CDR2 (germline): MNHEY, SMNVEV (reference sequence). Between the trimmed V and J ends, which lost 7 bases and 4 bases, there was a span of 10 bases. This CDR3 contains 13 residues. The CDR3 DNA follows: TGTGCCAGCACTTTCGGGGTCACCGGGGAGCTGTTTTTT. This encodes CASTFGVTGELFF.

Only a few counts were recorded for this clonotype. This sequence joins TRBV7-9 and TRBJ2-1, with D tentatively TRBD1 (5 bases). This CDR3 comprises 15 residues. Per the germline V gene, CDR1 is SEHNR and CDR2 is FQNEAQ (reference sequence). V lost 5 bases and J lost 5, with 16 bases in between. CDR3 amino acids: CASSVEQGTHNEQFF. The DNA for the CDR3 is TGTGCCAGCAGCGTAGAGCAGGGCACCCACAATGAGCAGTTCTTC. Drawing the rest from reference TRBV7-9 and TRBJ2-1, the complete variable domain is DTGVSQNPRHKITKRGQNVTFRCDPISEHNRLYWYRQTLGQGPEFLTYFQNEAQLEKSRLLSDRFSAERPKGSFSTLEIQRTEQGDSAMYLCASSVEQGTHNEQFFGPGTRLTVL.

V gene TRBV29-1 combines with J gene TRBJ1-1; perhaps TRBD1 as D (6 bases). CDR3 length equals 12 residues. Germline loops: CDR1 SQVTM, CDR2 ANQGSEA. The V and J ends lost 4 bases and 4 bases respectively, with 10 bases between them. This chain's CDR3 is CSVAGGGTEAFF. For the CDR3, the DNA is TGCAGCGTTGCTGGGGGCGGCACTGAAGCTTTCTTT.

This clonotype was seen a handful of times. The V call is TRBV20-1, the J call TRBJ2-1, with TRBD2 matching 7 bases. Germline V lookup: CDR1 DFQATT, CDR2 SNEGSKA (reference sequence). The trim removed 1 base at V and 4 bases at J, leaving 10 bases unmatched. The CDR3 has 16 amino acids. The CDR3 DNA is TGCAGTGCTAGAGCAACTTGGCGGGGGTGGTACAATGAGCAGTTCTTC. Its protein is CSARATWRGWYNEQFF.

This clonotype was seen a handful of times. The rearrangement joins TRBV5-4 to TRBJ2-2, with D unresolved. With 2 bases removed from V and 6 bases from J, the gap between germline ends came to 8 bases. The CDR3 length is 13 residues. From germline, CDR1 is SGHNT and CDR2 YYREEE (reference sequence). The CDR3 DNA follows: TGTGCCAGCAGCTTTGTCACAGCCGGGGAGCTGTTTTTT. It yields the protein CASSFVTAGELFF.

This clonotype was observed a few times. This chain joins TRBV7-3 and TRBJ2-3; perhaps TRBD2 as D (6 bases). The V gene lost 0 bases and the J gene lost 3 bases, with 10 bases spanning the gap. CDR1 and CDR2 (germline): SGHTA, FQGTGA. This CDR3 has 15 amino acids. The CDR3 region is CASSLTVGGTDTQYF. CDR3 DNA: TGTGCCAGCAGCTTAACGGTGGGGGGAACAGATACGCAGTATTTT.

This clonotype was seen a few times. V usage is TRBV15 and J usage is TRBJ2-1; 11 bases fit TRBD1. The V segment lost 3 bases and the J segment 10 bases; nucleotides outside the gene matches: 2. The CDR3 length is 13 residues. CDR1 and CDR2 (germline): LNHNV, YYDKDF (reference sequence). The CDR3 is CATSRDRGHEQFF. The DNA of the CDR3 is TGTGCCACCAGCAGGGACAGGGGGCACGAGCAGTTCTTC.

This rearrangement joins TRBV11-1 to TRBJ2-5; D is perhaps TRBD1 or TRBD2 (5 bases each). This CDR3 has 17 residues. CDR1 is SGHAT, CDR2 FQDESV, per germline (reference sequence). The V end was cut by 3 bases, the J end by 5 bases, with 22 bases between. CDR3 nucleotides: TGTGCCAGCAGCTTTGGCCGGGGCGGGCGAGGAGTGGAGACCCAGTACTTC. Translation gives CASSFGRGGRGVETQYF.

The V gene is TRBV6-5, the J gene TRBJ1-2; perhaps TRBD1 as D (6 bases). Per germline, CDR1 MNHEY and CDR2 SVGAGI. The CDR3 totals 15 residues. The V end was cut by 0 bases, the J end by 4 bases, with 12 bases between. DNA of the CDR3: TGTGCCAGCAGTTACTCCGGCGGCAGGGGCTATGGCTACACCTTC. Translation gives CASSYSGGRGYGYTF.

In this sample, this clonotype turned up a few times. Written as DNA, the CDR3 is TGTGCCAGCAGCTTATATTATAATCAGCCCCAGCATTTT. It translates to CASSLYYNQPQHF. The V gene is TRBV11-2, the J gene TRBJ1-5; no firm D call. Deletions cut 2 bases from V and 4 bases from J, with 6 bases between. CDR3 length: 13 residues. The V gene's germline CDR1 is SGHAT and CDR2 FQNNGV.

This clonotype was observed a few times. The V call is TRBV19, the J call TRBJ1-1, with D possibly being TRBD1 (5 bases). Germline CDR1 is LNHDA and CDR2 is SQIVND (reference sequence). The CDR3 is 14 residues long. The V and J ends lost 7 bases and 4 bases respectively, with 16 bases between them. The CDR3, as DNA: TGTGCCAGTACTCCGGGGGTTAGTAGCACTGAAGCTTTCTTT. The encoded protein is CASTPGVSSTEAFF.

This chain uses TRBV7-2 with TRBJ1-2, with a possible D match to TRBD1 (6 bases). V was clipped by 1 base and J by 6 bases, with 12 bases between them. The CDR3 contains 14 residues. Germline V gene lookup returns CDR1 SGHTA and CDR2 FQGNSA. This chain's CDR3 is CASSLEGGVDGYTF. The CDR3 bases are TGTGCCAGCAGCTTAGAGGGGGGAGTCGATGGCTACACCTTC.

In its sample, this clonotype was seen many times. The chain uses TRBV6-2 or TRBV6-3 and TRBJ2-1; no definite D call. This CDR3 has 12 amino acids. Per the germline V gene, CDR1 is MNHEY and CDR2 is SVGEGT. Trimming cost V 2 bases and J 4 bases, with 3 bases left between them. The DNA of the CDR3 is TGTGCCAGCAGTTACCAGTACAATGAGCAGTTCTTC. Translating it yields CASSYQYNEQFF.